A selection of T cell receptor beta chains follows, all from one sample in a study of cytomegalovirus exposure and HLA in healthy donors. Sequenced by immunoSEQ multiplex PCR; TCRdb stores in-frame clones only, minus some. Counted here are about 300,000 clones, 86% occurring once; the ten biggest clones make up less than 4.5%. Sequenced material: PBMCs. The receptors were gathered from a man aged 40-49 years in good health and CMV-seropositive. Each CDR3 is given with its conserved first and last residue. The D gene is left open where the match is weak. Size is omitted from some rows. Given values are once, few, many or a class for expanded clones.

TRBV6-1	.	.	TRBJ1-5	TGTGCCAGCAGCGGCGACACCTTTAGCAATCAGCCCCAGCATTTT	CASSGDTFSNQPQHF
TRBV28	TRBD2	.	TRBJ2-1	TGTGCCAGCAGTCCAGGACTAGCGGGGATTTACAATGAGCAGTTCTTC	CASSPGLAGIYNEQFF
TRBV4-2	TRBD2	.	TRBJ2-7	TGTGCCAGCAGCCAGAGGGCGGGAGGATGGCTAGGCGAGCAGTACTTC	CASSQRAGGWLGEQYF
TRBV30	.	.	TRBJ2-7	TGTGCCTGGAGTATGGCACGATCCTACGAGCAGTACTTC	CAWSMARSYEQYF
TRBV27	.	.	TRBJ1-2	TGTGCCAGCAGTTTGGCAGCTAACTATGGCTACACCTTC	CASSLAANYGYTF
TRBV9	TRBD1	.	TRBJ2-7	TGTGCCAGCAGCGCTACAGGGGGCTTCCCCTACGAGCAGTACTTC	CASSATGGFPYEQYF
TRBV7-9	.	.	TRBJ2-5	TGTGCCAGCAGCTCTTCCTCCCGGGAGCTGCGGGAGACCCAGTACTTC	CASSSSSRELRETQYF
TRBV2	TRBD1	.	TRBJ2-6	TGTGCCAGCAGTTCGGATCAGGGGGCAGGGGCCAACGTCCTGACTTTC	CASSSDQGAGANVLTF
TRBV7-9	TRBD2	.	TRBJ2-4	TGTGCCAGCAGCTTAGAGCGGGAGGGAGCCAAAAACATTCAGTACTTC	CASSLEREGAKNIQYF
TRBV2	.	.	TRBJ1-1	TGTGCCAGCAGTGAAGCACAGGGCGGCACTGAAGCTTTCTTT	CASSEAQGGTEAFF
TRBV25-1	.	.	TRBJ2-3	TGTGCCAGCAGCGACGACCTAGGGGCCGATACGCAGTATTTT	CASSDDLGADTQYF
TRBV7-9	TRBD1	.	TRBJ1-2	TGTGCCAGCAGCCGTATCGGGACAGGAGTTGACTATGGCTACACCTTC	CASSRIGTGVDYGYTF
TRBV11-2	.	.	TRBJ2-7	TGTGCCAGCAGCTTATCGACAACCTACGAGCAGTACTTC	CASSLSTTYEQYF
TRBV5-8	TRBD2	.	TRBJ2-1	TGTGCCAGCAGCAGGGGACTATTCCCCCTTAGCGACAATGAGCAGTTCTTC	CASSRGLFPLSDNEQFF
TRBV2	.	few	TRBJ1-1	TGTGCCAGCAGTGACGAACAGGGATGGACTGAAGCTTTCTTT	CASSDEQGWTEAFF
TRBV19	TRBD1	.	TRBJ1-5	TGTGCCAGTAGTCCAGAGGACAGGGGGCTAAATCAGCCCCAGCATTTT	CASSPEDRGLNQPQHF
TRBV7-6	.	.	TRBJ2-5	TGTGCCAGCAGCTTTACCCGCCGCCAGGGAGAGACCCAGTACTTC	CASSFTRRQGETQYF
TRBV9	TRBD1	.	TRBJ2-7	TGTGCCAGCAGCGTAGGGGGACAGGGAACCTACGAGCAGTACTTC	CASSVGGQGTYEQYF
TRBV5-1	TRBD2	.	TRBJ2-2	TGCGCCAGCAGCGCAGGGGGACTAGCGGGGACAACGAACACCGGGGAGCTGTTTTTT	CASSAGGLAGTTNTGELFF
TRBV7-3	TRBD2	.	TRBJ2-3	TGTGCCAGCAGTCTAAGCGGGACTAGCACAGATACGCAGTATTTT	CASSLSGTSTDTQYF
TRBV6-6	.	few	TRBJ1-1	TGTGCCAGCAGTTACCGCAGCGATGAAGCTTTCTTT	CASSYRSDEAFF
TRBV5-1	TRBD1	.	TRBJ1-2	TGCGCCAGCAGCTCGGGACAGGGGCCCTACACCTTC	CASSSGQGPYTF
TRBV29-1	TRBD2	.	TRBJ2-1	TGCAGCGTTACTAGACCACTAGCGGGAGACGGCAATGAGCAGTTCTTC	CSVTRPLAGDGNEQFF
TRBV28	.	few	TRBJ1-1	TGTGCCACCCAGGACGGGACTTTCTTT	CATQDGTFF
TRBV27	.	.	TRBJ1-2	TGTGCCAGCAGTTTTACAGGAGGGTATGGCTACACCTTC	CASSFTGGYGYTF
TRBV13	.	.	TRBJ2-5	TGTGCCAGCAGCTTAGAAGACAGAGAGACCCAGTACTTC	CASSLEDRETQYF
TRBV5-4	.	few	TRBJ1-1	TGTGCCAGCAGCTTGGTCGGGTATGAAGCTTTCTTT	CASSLVGYEAFF
TRBV27	TRBD2	.	TRBJ2-2	TGTGCCAGCAGTTCCGTGGGACTAGCGGGAGAGGACACCGGGGAGCTGTTTTTT	CASSSVGLAGEDTGELFF
TRBV7-8	.	.	TRBJ2-7	TGTGCCAGCAGCTTTTCCCAGGGGCGTGAGCAGTACTTC	CASSFSQGREQYF
TRBV27	.	.	TRBJ2-3	TGTGCCAGCAGTTTTTCGGGAGATACGCAGTATTTT	CASSFSGDTQYF
TRBV4-1	.	once	TRBJ2-7	TGCGCCAGCAGCCAAGATGCAGACAGGAGCTCCTACGAGCAGTACTTC	CASSQDADRSSYEQYF
TRBV25-1	TRBD1	once	TRBJ2-7	TGTGCCAGCAGTGGACAGGACAGGGTGTGGCACGAGCAGTACTTC	CASSGQDRVWHEQYF
TRBV28	TRBD1	.	TRBJ1-1	TGTGCCAGCAGTCAACAGGGGTTTAACACTGAAGCTTTCTTT	CASSQQGFNTEAFF
TRBV7-6	.	.	TRBJ2-1	TGTGCCAGCAGCTATCGCCTAGGTGAGGATGAGCAGTTCTTC	CASSYRLGEDEQFF
TRBV21-1	.	.	TRBJ2-7	TGTGCCAGTCAAGGGGCGGGAGGGCCTATTACTCACGAGCAGTACTTC	CASQGAGGPITHEQYF
TRBV5-6	.	.	TRBJ1-1	TGTGCCAGCAGCTTGGCCCACTCGAACACTGAAGCTTTCTTT	CASSLAHSNTEAFF
TRBV7-9	.	.	TRBJ2-7	TGTTCCAGCAGCCCCCCCCGGGGGGAGCAGTACTTC	CSSSPPRGEQYF
TRBV30	.	.	TRBJ1-5	TGTGCCTGGAGTGGGGTCGGGGGGCTAGGTCAGCCCCAGCATTTT	CAWSGVGGLGQPQHF
TRBV7-3	.	.	TRBJ2-1	TGTGCCAGCAGCCTAATGGGCAGCATCCATGAGCAGTTCTTC	CASSLMGSIHEQFF
TRBV14	.	.	TRBJ1-1	TGTGCCAGCAGCCACCCAGGCTTGAACACTGAAGCTTTCTTT	CASSHPGLNTEAFF
TRBV29-1	.	.	TRBJ1-5	TGCAGCGTACTACAGGGTCCTAATCAGCCCCAGCATTTT	CSVLQGPNQPQHF
TRBV6-5	.	.	TRBJ1-2	TGTGCCAGCAGTTACTCGACCAGGCGGGTCTATGGCTACACCTTC	CASSYSTRRVYGYTF
TRBV5-1	TRBD1	.	TRBJ2-7	TGCGCCAGCAGCCTGGGCGGGACAGGGTGGAGCGAGCAGTACTTC	CASSLGGTGWSEQYF
TRBV7-2	TRBD1	.	TRBJ2-7	TGTGCCAGCAGCCCAATGGGGGGACAGGGACCCTACGAGCAGTACTTC	CASSPMGGQGPYEQYF
TRBV27	.	.	TRBJ2-5	TGTGCCAGCAGTGCTACACCCGCTAGTAGGGAGACCCAGTACTTC	CASSATPASRETQYF
TRBV27	.	.	TRBJ2-7	TGTGCCAGCAGTTTATTGGGGGCCGTTGCCTACGAGCAGTACTTC	CASSLLGAVAYEQYF
TRBV30	.	once	TRBJ1-2	TGTGCCTGGAGTGCCGGGGGTGGATATAACTATGGCTACACCTTC	CAWSAGGGYNYGYTF
TRBV19	.	.	TRBJ2-1	TGTGCCAGCGGGGAAGGGACATGGGGGTCCTACAATGAGCAGTTCTTC	CASGEGTWGSYNEQFF
TRBV4-3	TRBD2	.	TRBJ2-3	TGCGCCAGCAGCCAAGAATGGCTAGCGGGAGTTTGGACAGATACGCAGTATTTT	CASSQEWLAGVWTDTQYF
TRBV12-5	TRBD2	once	TRBJ2-1	TGTGCTAGTGGCGTTACCGGGACTAGCGGGAGGGTCGGGTCCTACAATGAGCAGTTCTTC	CASGVTGTSGRVGSYNEQFF
TRBV28	TRBD1	.	TRBJ1-2	TGTGCCAGCAGTCCGCTGACAGGGGGCTACACCTTC	CASSPLTGGYTF
TRBV7-3	TRBD2	.	TRBJ2-1	TGTGCCAGCAGCGCAAAGGTCGTCCGACTAGCGGGAGGGTACAATGAGCAGTTCTTC	CASSAKVVRLAGGYNEQFF
TRBV19	.	.	TRBJ1-4	TGTGCCAGTAGTAGCAGGGGTATGCATGAAAAACTGTTTTTT	CASSSRGMHEKLFF
TRBV18	TRBD1	.	TRBJ1-4	TGTGCCAGCTCCCCGGACAGGGGGGATGAAAACCTGTTTTTT	CASSPDRGDENLFF
TRBV5-1	.	.	TRBJ2-7	TGCGCCAGCAGCTTGTTCGCAGGGCAGAACGAGCAGTACTTC	CASSLFAGQNEQYF
TRBV6-5	.	few	TRBJ1-5	TGTGCCAGCAGCCCGACAGGATACAATCAGCCCCAGCATTTT	CASSPTGYNQPQHF
TRBV6-6	TRBD2	.	TRBJ2-1	TGTGCCAGCAGATGGACTAGCGGGAACAATGAGCAGTTCTTC	CASRWTSGNNEQFF
TRBV13	TRBD2	.	TRBJ2-3	TGTGCCAGCAGGGAACTAGCGGGAGGGGTAGATACGCAGTATTTT	CASRELAGGVDTQYF
TRBV28	TRBD2	.	TRBJ2-3	TGTGCCAGCAGTGCTGGACTAGCGGGGAGAACCCCCCACACAGATACGCAGTATTTT	CASSAGLAGRTPHTDTQYF